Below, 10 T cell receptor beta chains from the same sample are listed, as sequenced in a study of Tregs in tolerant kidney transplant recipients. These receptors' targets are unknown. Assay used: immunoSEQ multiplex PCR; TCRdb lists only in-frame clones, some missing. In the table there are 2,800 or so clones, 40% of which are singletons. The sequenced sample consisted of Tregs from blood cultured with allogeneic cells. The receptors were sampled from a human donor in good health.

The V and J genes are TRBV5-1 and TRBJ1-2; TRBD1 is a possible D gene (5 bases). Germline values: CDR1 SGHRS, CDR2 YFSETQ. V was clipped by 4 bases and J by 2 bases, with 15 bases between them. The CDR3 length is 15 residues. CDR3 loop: CASSAGTFLNYGYTF. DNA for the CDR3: TGCGCCAGCAGCGCCGGGACCTTTCTGAACTATGGCTACACCTTC.

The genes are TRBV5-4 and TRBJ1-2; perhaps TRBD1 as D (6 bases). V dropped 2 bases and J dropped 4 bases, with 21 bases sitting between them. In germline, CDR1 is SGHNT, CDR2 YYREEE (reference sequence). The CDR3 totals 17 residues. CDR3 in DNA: TGTGCCAGCAGCTTTTTTGGCGACAGGTTGAGGGTCTATGGCTACACCTTC. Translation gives CASSFFGDRLRVYGYTF.

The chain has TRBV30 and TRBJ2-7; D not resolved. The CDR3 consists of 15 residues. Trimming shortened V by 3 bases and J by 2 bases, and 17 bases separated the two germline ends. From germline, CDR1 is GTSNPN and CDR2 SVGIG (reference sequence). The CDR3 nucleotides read TGTGCCTGGAGGCCGCGTGGCACCGCCGCCTACGAGCAGTACTTC. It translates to CAWRPRGTAAYEQYF.

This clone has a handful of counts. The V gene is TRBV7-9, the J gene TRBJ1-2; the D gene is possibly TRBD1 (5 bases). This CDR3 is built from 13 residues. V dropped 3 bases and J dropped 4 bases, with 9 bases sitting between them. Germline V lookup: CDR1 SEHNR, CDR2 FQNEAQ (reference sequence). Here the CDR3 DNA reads TGTGCCAGCAGCTTTCAGGGCCCCTATGGCTACACCTTC. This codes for CASSFQGPYGYTF.

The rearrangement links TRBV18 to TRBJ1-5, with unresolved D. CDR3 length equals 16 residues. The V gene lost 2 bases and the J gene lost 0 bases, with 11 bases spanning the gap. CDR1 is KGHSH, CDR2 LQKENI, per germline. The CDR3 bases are TGTGCCAGCTCACCAAGGCACGCCAATAGCAATCAGCCCCAGCATTTT. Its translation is CASSPRHANSNQPQHF. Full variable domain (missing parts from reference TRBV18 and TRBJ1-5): NAGVMQNPRHLVRRRGQEARLRCSPMKGHSHVYWYRQLPEEGLKFMVYLQKENIIDESGMPKERFSAEFPKEGPSILRIQQVVRGDSAAYFCASSPRHANSNQPQHFGDGTRLSIL.

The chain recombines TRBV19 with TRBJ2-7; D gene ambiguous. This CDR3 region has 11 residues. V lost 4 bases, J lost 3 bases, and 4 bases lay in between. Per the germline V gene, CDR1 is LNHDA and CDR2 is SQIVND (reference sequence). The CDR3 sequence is CASSTYYEQYF. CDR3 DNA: TGTGCCAGTAGTACTTACTACGAGCAGTACTTC.

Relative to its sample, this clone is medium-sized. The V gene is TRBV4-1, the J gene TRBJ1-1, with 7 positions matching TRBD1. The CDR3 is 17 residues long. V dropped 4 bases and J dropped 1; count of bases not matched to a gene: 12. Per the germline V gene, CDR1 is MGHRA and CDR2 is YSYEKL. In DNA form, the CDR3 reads TGCGCCAGCAGCCCTGGCCGGGACAGCGTGAGGAACACTGAAGCTTTCTTT. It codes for CASSPGRDSVRNTEAFF.

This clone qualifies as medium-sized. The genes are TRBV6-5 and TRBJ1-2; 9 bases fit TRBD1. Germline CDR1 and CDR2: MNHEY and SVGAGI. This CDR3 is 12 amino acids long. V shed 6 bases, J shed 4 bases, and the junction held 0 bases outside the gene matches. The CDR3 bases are TGTGCCAGCAGGACAGGGGGCTATGGCTACACCTTC. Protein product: CASRTGGYGYTF.

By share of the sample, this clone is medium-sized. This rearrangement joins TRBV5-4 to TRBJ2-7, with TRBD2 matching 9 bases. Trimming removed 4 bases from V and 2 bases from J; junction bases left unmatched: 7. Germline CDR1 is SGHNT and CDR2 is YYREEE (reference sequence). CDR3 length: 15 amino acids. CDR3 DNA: TGTGCCAGCAGCGCGGGGGGCGGGAGGGCCTACGAGCAGTACTTC. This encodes CASSAGGGRAYEQYF.

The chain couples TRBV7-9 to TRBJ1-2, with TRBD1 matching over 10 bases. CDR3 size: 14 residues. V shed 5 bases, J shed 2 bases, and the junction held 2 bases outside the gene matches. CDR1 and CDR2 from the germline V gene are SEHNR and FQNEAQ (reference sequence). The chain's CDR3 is CASSLGQGNYGYTF. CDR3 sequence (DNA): TGTGCCAGCAGCCTGGGACAGGGGAACTATGGCTACACCTTC.